The next 5 T cell receptor beta chains were all read from a single sample in a study of T cell clones after liver transplantation. Some clones are missing from TCRdb's copy, which holds only in-frame ones; the method was immunoSEQ multiplex PCR. The data show roughly 55,000 clones, with 55% to 75% seen just once and less than 10% held by the top ten. Specimen: CD4+ T cells from blood, collected roughly 55 months after liver transplant. These receptors all stem from a human patient who received a liver transplant. These T cells may partly come from the graft donor.

This clone appeared a few times. The chain combines TRBV6-5 with TRBJ2-5; 8 bases fit TRBD1. V was pared by 4 bases and J by 2 bases, with 9 bases of the junction left unmatched. Germline V gives CDR1 MNHEY, CDR2 SVGAGI. The CDR3 loop spans 16 amino acids. The CDR3 sequence: CASSFQPWTGQETQYF. CDR3 nucleotide sequence: TGTGCCAGCAGTTTTCAACCATGGACAGGGCAAGAGACCCAGTACTTC.

V gene TRBV5-6 combines with J gene TRBJ2-7, with 8 bases lining up with TRBD1. The germline CDR1 and CDR2 sequences are SGHDT and YYEEEE. V dropped 5 bases and J dropped 0; count of bases not matched to a gene: 4. The CDR3 contains 14 residues. The CDR3 DNA sequence: TGTGCCAGCAGGCTTACAGGGGGCTCCTACGAGCAGTACTTC. Translation: CASRLTGGSYEQYF.

V usage is TRBV29-1 and J usage is TRBJ1-6, with 9 positions matching TRBD1. Germline lookup yields CDR1 SQVTM and CDR2 ANQGSEA. The CDR3 consists of 13 residues. The V segment lost 5 bases and the J segment 7 bases; nucleotides outside the gene matches: 3. The CDR3 loop reads CSVLTGGNSPLHF. CDR3 DNA sequence: TGCAGCGTTCTGACAGGGGGAAATTCACCCCTCCACTTT.

The rearrangement links TRBV7-3 to TRBJ2-7, with TRBD1 matching over 8 bases. This CDR3 comprises 13 residues. With 6 bases clipped from V and 5 bases from J, the junction kept 6 bases outside the gene matches. Germline CDR1 is SGHTA and CDR2 is FQGTGA. In DNA, the CDR3 is TGTGCCAGCAGTTTCGGACAGGGCGACGAGCAGTACTTC. This sequence encodes CASSFGQGDEQYF.

This chain joins TRBV7-2 and TRBJ2-7, with 8 nucleotides matching TRBD1. The CDR3 runs 12 residues. Germline loops: CDR1 SGHTA, CDR2 FQGNSA. Trimming took 5 bases from V and 9 from J; bases not matched to a gene: 6. CDR3 sequence reads: CASSPDRDAQYF. The CDR3 DNA reads TGTGCCAGCAGCCCGGACAGGGATGCGCAGTACTTC. The full variable domain, its missing parts supplied by reference TRBV7-2 and TRBJ2-7, is GAGVSQSPSNKVTEKGKDVELRCDPISGHTALYWYRQSLGQGLEFLIYFQGNSAPDKSGLPSDRFSAERTGGSVSTLTIQRTQQEDSAVYLCASSPDRDAQYFGPGTRLTVT.